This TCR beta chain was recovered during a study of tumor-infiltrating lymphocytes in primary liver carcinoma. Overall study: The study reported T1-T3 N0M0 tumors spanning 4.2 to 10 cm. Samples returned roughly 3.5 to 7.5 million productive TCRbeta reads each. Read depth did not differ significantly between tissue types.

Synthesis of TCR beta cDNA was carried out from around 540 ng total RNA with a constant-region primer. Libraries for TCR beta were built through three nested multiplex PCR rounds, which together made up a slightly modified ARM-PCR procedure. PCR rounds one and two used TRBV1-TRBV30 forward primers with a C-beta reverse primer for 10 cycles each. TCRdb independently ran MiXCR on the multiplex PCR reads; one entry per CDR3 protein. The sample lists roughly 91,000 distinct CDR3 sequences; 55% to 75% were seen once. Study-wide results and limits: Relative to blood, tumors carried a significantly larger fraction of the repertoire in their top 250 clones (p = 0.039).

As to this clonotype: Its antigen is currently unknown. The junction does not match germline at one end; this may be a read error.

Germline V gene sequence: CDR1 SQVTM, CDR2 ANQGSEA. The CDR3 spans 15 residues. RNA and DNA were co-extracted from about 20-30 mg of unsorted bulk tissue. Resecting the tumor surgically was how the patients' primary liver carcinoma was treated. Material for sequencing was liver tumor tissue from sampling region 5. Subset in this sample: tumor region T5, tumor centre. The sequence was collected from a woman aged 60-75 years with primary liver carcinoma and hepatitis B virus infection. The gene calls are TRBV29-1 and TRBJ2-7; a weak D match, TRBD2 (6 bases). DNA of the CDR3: TGCAGCGTTGAAGACTCCGGGACTCCCCCGTACGAGCGGTATTTC. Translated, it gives CSVEDSGTPPYERYF.